This T cell receptor (beta chain) was obtained from a study of T cells after yellow fever vaccination. Via MiXCR, TCRdb re-called the 5' RACE reads, giving one row per CDR3 protein. The table records around 180,000 distinct CDR3 sequences, approximately 6% of them present only once. CDR1 is MGHRA and CDR2 is YSYEKL in the germline V gene. The V and J ends lost 4 bases and 3 bases respectively, with 11 bases between them. This CDR3 is built from 14 residues. There are many counts of this clonotype. The TCR was taken from a man between 18 and 35 years old who received the YFV17D yellow fever vaccine. Source: CD4+ T cells sorted from PBMCs, taken on the day of the first yellow fever vaccination. The rearrangement links TRBV4-1 to TRBJ2-3; D is perhaps TRBD1 (6 bases). This CDR3 reads CASSRSGQTDTQYF. CDR3 sequence (DNA): TGCGCCAGCAGCCGCTCCGGACAGACAGATACGCAGTATTTT.